The source of this TCR beta chain is a study of T cells in localized non-small cell lung cancer (dated by TCRdb to 2018 to 2021). Background on the whole study: Comparing tumors with uninvolved tumor-adjacent lungs, the study looked at the T cell repertoires of 200 to 250 patients with early-stage NSCLC. The cohort was made up of around 250 treatment-naive NSCLC patients whose localized lung tumors had been resected. The mean age of the NSCLC patients was around 67 years, with 130 or so men and around 99 women. The investigation overall reported the following: Because the study design was exploratory, TCR variables were selected using unadjusted p-values without false-discovery rate correction. Because multi-region sequencing of the tumors was not done, intratumor heterogeneity could not be ruled out. Uninvolved tumor-adjacent lung showed the highest T cell clonality, higher than tumor, which suggests more focused antigenic responses in the uninvolved tumor-adjacent lung. Higher T cell density in blood was associated with longer overall survival, whereas higher clonality in adjacent lung was associated with shorter survival. Of the top 100 tumor clones, a median of roughly 56 were detected in paired uninvolved adjacent lung; under 35 were also among that lung's top 100.

As to this clone: No cognate antigen has been identified for it. No base qualities exist here, and no much larger clone lies one base off it.

The CDR3 measures 13 amino acids from cysteine to phenylalanine. Only CDR3 DNA remains: 39 bases, in frame from the first base. V is cut back by 4 bases and J by 3 bases, with 5 bases in the junction unmatched. The germline V gene (reference sequence) gives CDR1 as GTSNPN and CDR2 as SVGIG. At diagnosis, peripheral blood, uninvolved tumor-adjacent lung and tumor were collected and stored as a combination of fresh-frozen and FFPE material. Blood samples were analyzed as peripheral blood mononuclear cells for TCR repertoire profiling. The immunoSEQ Assay was used to sequence TCR beta CDR3 regions from DNA. As for the original processing: T cell density was computed as TCR beta template counts normalized to usable DNA estimated by amplifying housekeeping genes. The preseqR package was used to estimate richness by extrapolating to 400,000 templates for PBMC samples and to 120,000 templates for tissue samples. Clonality was defined as one minus Pielou's evenness. Tissue-enriched TCRs were identified by differential abundance testing using productive amino-acid clonotypes, minimum total count 5 and alpha 0.1. Repertoire overlap between compartments was quantified with the Jaccard Index and Morisita Overlap Index. GLIPH clustered TCR beta CDR3s with public tetramer-defined viral CDR3s; viral motifs required at least three viral sequences plus V-gene enrichment. TCRdb stores this immuneACCESS table with in-frame sequences only. Part of the clones is absent; in the studies checked, under half of the shortfall reflects unresolved V genes, and no reason is known for the rest. That table is the source of V, J and clone size, and D and trimming were worked out from the DNA. The sample table contains about 28,000 clones; only one count was recorded for approximately 84% of them. The ten biggest clones cover around 5.3% of the sample.

This receptor was identified in a man between 40 and 75 years old with stage III lung adenocarcinoma. The receptor chain draws on TRBV30 and TRBJ1-2; TRBD1 fits 7 bases in the junction. Sequences were derived from peripheral blood mononuclear cells, sampled before any cancer treatment. The CDR3 amino acid sequence is: CAWTPGGDYGYTF. The DNA sequence follows: TGTGCCTGGACCCCAGGGGGTGACTATGGCTACACCTTC.